One and the same sample provided the 2 T cell receptor beta chains below, sequenced in a study of T cell responses to AZD1222 COVID-19 vaccine. Sequencing used immunoSEQ multiplex PCR; TCRdb keeps in-frame clones, though not all of them. The sample has 130,000 to 150,000 clones, about 92% seen once. The sequenced sample was peripheral blood, obtained on day 0 of AZD1222 vaccination. These receptors all come from an adult in good health.

The V and J genes are TRBV27 and TRBJ2-7; TRBD1 agrees at 10 bases. CDR1 and CDR2 from the germline V gene are MNHEY and SMNVEV (reference sequence). V lost 4 bases and J lost 2; bases outside the gene matches: 8. This CDR3 has 16 residues. The CDR3 nucleotides read TGTGCCAGCAGTTCCCCCGGGGGGACAGGGGCCTACGAGCAGTACTTC. Translated, it gives CASSSPGGTGAYEQYF.

This chain joins TRBV7-3 and TRBJ2-5; TRBD2 matches at 10 bases. Germline V gene sequence: CDR1 SGHTA, CDR2 FQGTGA. The CDR3 is made up of 15 amino acids. The V and J ends lost 0 bases and 5 bases, in that order; junction bases with no gene match: 3. CDR3 nucleotides: TGTGCCAGCAGCTTAACGGGACTAGCGTCTGAGACCCAGTACTTC. Encoded protein: CASSLTGLASETQYF. The whole variable domain, filled in from reference TRBV7-3 and TRBJ2-5, reads GAGVSQTPSNKVTEKGKYVELRCDPISGHTALYWYRQSLGQGPEFLIYFQGTGAADDSGLPNDRFFAVRPEGSVSTLKIQRTERGDSAVYLCASSLTGLASETQYFGPGTRLLVL.